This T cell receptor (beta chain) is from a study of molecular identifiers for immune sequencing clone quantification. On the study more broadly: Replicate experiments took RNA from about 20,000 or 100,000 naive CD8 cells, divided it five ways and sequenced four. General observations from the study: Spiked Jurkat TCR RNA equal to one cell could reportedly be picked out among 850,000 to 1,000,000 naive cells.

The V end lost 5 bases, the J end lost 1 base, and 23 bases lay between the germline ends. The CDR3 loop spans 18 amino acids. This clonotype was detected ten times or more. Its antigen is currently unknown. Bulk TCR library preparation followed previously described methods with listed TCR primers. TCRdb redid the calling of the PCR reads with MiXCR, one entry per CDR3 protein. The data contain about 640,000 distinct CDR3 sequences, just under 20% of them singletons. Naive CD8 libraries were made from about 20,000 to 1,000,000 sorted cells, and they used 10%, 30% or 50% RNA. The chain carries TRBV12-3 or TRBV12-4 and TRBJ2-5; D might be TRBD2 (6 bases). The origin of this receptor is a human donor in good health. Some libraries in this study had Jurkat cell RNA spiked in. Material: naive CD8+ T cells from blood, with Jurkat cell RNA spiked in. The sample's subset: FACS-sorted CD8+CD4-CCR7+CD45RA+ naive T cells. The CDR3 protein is CASSPDPIRRGLQETQYF. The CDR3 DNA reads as TGTGCCAGCAGTCCGGACCCGATCAGGCGGGGCCTCCAAGAGACCCAGTACTTC.